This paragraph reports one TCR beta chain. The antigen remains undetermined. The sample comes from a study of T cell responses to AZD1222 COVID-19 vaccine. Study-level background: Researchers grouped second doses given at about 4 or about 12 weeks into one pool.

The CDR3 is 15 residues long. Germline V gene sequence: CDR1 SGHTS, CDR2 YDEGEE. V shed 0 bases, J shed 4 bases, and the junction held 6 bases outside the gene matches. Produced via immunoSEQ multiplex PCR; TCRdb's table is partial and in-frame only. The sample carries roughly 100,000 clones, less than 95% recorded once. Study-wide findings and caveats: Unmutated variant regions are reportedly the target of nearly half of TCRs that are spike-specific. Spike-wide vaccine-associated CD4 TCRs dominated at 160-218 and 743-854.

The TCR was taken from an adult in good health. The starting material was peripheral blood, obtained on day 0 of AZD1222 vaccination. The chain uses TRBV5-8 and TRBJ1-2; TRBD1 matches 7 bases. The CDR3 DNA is TGTGCCAGCAGCTTGGCCAGGGGGTTTAGCTATGGCTACACCTTC. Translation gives CASSLARGFSYGYTF.